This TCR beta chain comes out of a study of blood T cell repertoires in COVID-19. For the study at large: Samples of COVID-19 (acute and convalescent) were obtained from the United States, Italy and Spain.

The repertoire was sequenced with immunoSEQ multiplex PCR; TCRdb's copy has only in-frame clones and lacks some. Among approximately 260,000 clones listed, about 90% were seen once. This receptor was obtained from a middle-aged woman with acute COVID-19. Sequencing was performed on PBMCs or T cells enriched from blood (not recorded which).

CDR3 amino acids: CASSIIAGPGELFF. The CDR3 region has the DNA TGTGCCAGTAGTATAATAGCGGGACCCGGGGAGCTGTTTTTT. The chain links TRBV19 to TRBJ2-2; 8 nucleotides agree with TRBD2. Per germline, CDR1 LNHDA and CDR2 SQIVND (reference sequence). V lost 2 bases, J lost 6 bases, and 2 bases stayed unmatched. The CDR3 spans 14 residues.